A single sample is the source of the 27 T cell receptor beta chains below, sequenced in a study of T cell responses to AZD1222 COVID-19 vaccine. Assay: immunoSEQ multiplex PCR; the TCRdb copy retains only in-frame clones and omits some. This repertoire shows some 150,000 clones, 75% to 90% found once; its top ten account for 6.9%. The sample in question was peripheral blood, obtained after recovery from COVID-19. These receptors originate from an adult who had recovered from COVID-19.

The chain carries TRBV6-1 and TRBJ1-5, with TRBD1 matching over 7 bases. The CDR3 consists of 17 residues. CDR1 is MNHNS and CDR2 is SASEGT in the germline V gene. J lost 1 base, V lost 4 bases, and 10 bases had no gene match. This CDR3 is CASSGQGAISSNQPQHF. As DNA, the CDR3 is TGTGCCAGCAGTGGACAGGGCGCTATTTCGAGCAATCAGCCCCAGCATTTT.

With regard to this clone: Other DNA sequences of this sample code for an identical CDR3. This chain uses TRBV6-5 with TRBJ1-1; possibly TRBD1 for D (6 bases). Trimming cost V 0 bases and J 5 bases, with 10 bases left between them. In germline, CDR1 is MNHEY, CDR2 SVGAGI. The CDR3 extends over 14 amino acids. The CDR3 reads CASSYSRGGTEAFF. The CDR3, as DNA: TGTGCCAGCAGTTACTCCAGGGGAGGGACTGAAGCTTTCTTT.

The genes are TRBV7-9 and TRBJ1-1, with TRBD1 as a possible D gene (5 bases). This CDR3 is built from 15 residues. Germline V lookup: CDR1 SEHNR, CDR2 FQNEAQ (reference sequence). Trimming shortened V by 8 bases and J by 1 base, and 17 bases separated the two germline ends. CDR3 DNA sequence: TGTGCCAGCGCCGGGGCTGCGGGGAAGAACACTGAAGCTTTCTTT. Translated, it gives CASAGAAGKNTEAFF.

There are a few counts of this clone. In nucleotides, the CDR3 is TGTGCCAGCAGTTTCCCCAGGGGCATAAGGACCGTATATAATTCACCCCTCCACTTT. Amino acids: CASSFPRGIRTVYNSPLHF. V and J are TRBV28 and TRBJ1-6, with a possible D match to TRBD1 (6 bases). This CDR3 is built from 19 residues. The V gene's germline CDR1 is MDHEN and CDR2 SYDVKM. V dropped 3 bases and J dropped 4 bases, with 22 bases sitting between them. Full variable domain (outside the CDR3, taken from reference TRBV28 and TRBJ1-6): DVKVTQSSRYLVKRTGEKVFLECVQDMDHENMFWYRQDPGLGLRLIYFSYDVKMKEKGDIPEGYSVSREKKERFSLILESASTNQTSMYLCASSFPRGIRTVYNSPLHFGNGTRLTVT.

The chain has TRBV19 and TRBJ2-3; a possible D gene is TRBD1 (6 bases). The ends were cut back, 10 bases at V and 4 bases at J, with 30 bases in the middle. Per the germline V gene, CDR1 is LNHDA and CDR2 is SQIVND (reference sequence). This CDR3 is built from 18 residues. The CDR3 DNA reads TGTGCCACTCTACACAGGGTTACGTTCGGGGTCGGATCAGATACGCAGTATTTT. Translated, it gives CATLHRVTFGVGSDTQYF.

This sequence joins TRBV3-1 (or the pseudogene TRBV3-2) and TRBJ1-3; D is unclear. V lost 1 base and J lost 2, with 6 bases in between. The CDR3 covers 14 residues. Germline V gene lookup returns CDR1 LGHDT and CDR2 YNNKEL (reference sequence). The CDR3 spells CASSQGTAGNTIYF. The CDR3 nucleotides are TGTGCCAGCAGCCAAGGGACCGCTGGAAACACCATATATTTT.

The CDR3 sequence is CASSFQGGNTNYGYTF. The CDR3 nucleotides read TGTGCCAGCAGCTTTCAGGGGGGCAATACTAACTATGGCTACACCTTC. The chain employs TRBV5-4 and TRBJ1-2; 7 bases map to TRBD1. The junction had 7 bases not matched to a gene; V was cut back by 2 bases and J by 0 bases. CDR1 is SGHNT, CDR2 YYREEE, per germline (reference sequence). This CDR3 has 16 residues.

This chain joins TRBV5-1 and TRBJ2-7, with 14 bases matching TRBD2. J was trimmed by 4 bases and V by 0 bases; bases with no gene match: 6. Germline assignment: CDR1 SGHRS and CDR2 YFSETQ. This CDR3 has 17 amino acids. The CDR3 DNA reads TGCGCCAGCAGCTTGGGGGGACTAGCGGGAGCAGGGTACGAGCAGTACTTC. This gives the protein CASSLGGLAGAGYEQYF.

The chain is built from TRBV7-9 and TRBJ1-6; D is unresolved. CDR1 and CDR2 from the germline V gene are SEHNR and FQNEAQ (reference sequence). The CDR3 has 16 residues. Trimming stripped 0 bases from V and 14 bases from J, with 20 bases between. CDR3 nucleotides: TGTGCCAGCAGCTTAGCGCGAGGGCAGGTATCAGGATCCCTCCACTTT. The encoded protein is CASSLARGQVSGSLHF. Full variable domain (remainder filled in from reference TRBV7-9 and TRBJ1-6): DTGVSQNPRHKITKRGQNVTFRCDPISEHNRLYWYRQTLGQGPEFLTYFQNEAQLEKSRLLSDRFSAERPKGSFSTLEIQRTEQGDSAMYLCASSLARGQVSGSLHFGNGTRLTVT.

The V call is TRBV27, the J call TRBJ1-1; 8 bases map to TRBD1. Germline assignment: CDR1 MNHEY and CDR2 SMNVEV (reference sequence). The CDR3 is 15 residues long. V shed 7 bases and J 4 bases; nucleotides not matched to a gene: 11. The CDR3 sequence: CASIQGQGVTTEAFF. CDR3 nucleotide sequence: TGTGCCAGCATTCAAGGACAGGGCGTAACCACTGAAGCTTTCTTT.

The rearrangement joins TRBV6-5 to TRBJ2-3; 8 positions agree with TRBD1. The trim removed 7 bases at V and 1 base at J, leaving 1 base unmatched. The length of the CDR3 is 13 residues. From germline, CDR1 is MNHEY and CDR2 SVGAGI. Here the CDR3 reads CASTGQGTDTQYF. Here the CDR3 DNA reads TGTGCCAGCACGGGACAGGGCACAGATACGCAGTATTTT.

This chain joins TRBV27 and TRBJ1-2, with a possible D match to TRBD1 (6 bases). The V end was cut by 5 bases, the J end by 6 bases, with 28 bases between. The germline CDR1 and CDR2 sequences are MNHEY and SMNVEV (reference sequence). The CDR3 runs to 18 residues. Written as DNA, the CDR3 is TGTGCCAGCAGTCCCCTCCGGGGGGCAGGGAGGGAATCAAATGGCTACACCTTC. Translation gives CASSPLRGAGRESNGYTF.

The V gene is TRBV4-2, the J gene TRBJ1-5; weak D call: TRBD1 (5 bases). The germline V gene encodes CDR1 LGHNA and CDR2 YNFKEQ. V lost 0 bases and J lost 5, with 11 bases in between. The CDR3 runs to 15 residues. CDR3 nucleotides: TGTGCCAGCAGCCAAGATCAAGGGGCGGATCAGCCCCAGCATTTT. Protein sequence: CASSQDQGADQPQHF.

Only one count was recorded for this clone. CDR3 in DNA: TGTGCCAGCAGCTCGACTAAAGGAACAGGGAGGGGCCCTGACACTGAAGCTTTCTTT. This gives the protein CASSSTKGTGRGPDTEAFF. The chain couples TRBV3-1 (or the pseudogene TRBV3-2) to TRBJ1-1, with D possibly being TRBD1 (6 bases). Trimming left V 5 bases short and J 3 bases short, with 28 bases between. In germline, CDR1 is LGHDT, CDR2 YNNKEL (reference sequence). This CDR3 has 19 residues.

CDR3 protein: CASSEARTGGNTEAFF. In DNA form, the CDR3 reads TGTGCCAGCAGTGAAGCGCGGACAGGGGGGAACACTGAAGCTTTCTTT. The chain couples TRBV6-1 to TRBJ1-1; TRBD1 aligns across 10 bases. Germline CDR1 reads MNHNS; CDR2 reads SASEGT. Trimming at V came to 0 bases and at J to 1 base, leaving 2 bases not matched to a gene. The CDR3 runs to 16 residues.

The V call is TRBV9, the J call TRBJ1-3; D remains unclear. CDR1 and CDR2 (germline): SGDLS, YYNGEE. The ends were cut back, 4 bases at V and 2 bases at J, with 13 bases in the middle. The CDR3 is 15 residues long. The CDR3 nucleotides are TGTGCCAGCAGCCCCCAAGGACTAGCTGGAAACACCATATATTTT. This encodes CASSPQGLAGNTIYF.

The chain joins TRBV19 to TRBJ1-5, with 9 bases matching TRBD1. V was pared by 3 bases and J by 6 bases, with 9 bases of the junction left unmatched. The CDR3 is 16 amino acids. Germline assignment: CDR1 LNHDA and CDR2 SQIVND (reference sequence). The CDR3 DNA follows: TGTGCCAGTAGTATGGGAAGGGACAGGGAGGTTCAGCCCCAGCATTTT. It codes for CASSMGRDREVQPQHF.

The chain carries TRBV4-2 and TRBJ1-3; tentative D call: TRBD1 (6 bases). V was pared by 1 base and J by 0 bases, with 13 bases between. The germline gives CDR1 LGHNA, CDR2 YNFKEQ. There are 17 residues in the CDR3. The CDR3, as DNA: TGTGCCAGCAGCCAAGGAGTACAGGGATTCTCTGGAAACACCATATATTTT. It specifies CASSQGVQGFSGNTIYF.

The chain combines TRBV20-1 with TRBJ2-4, with D possibly being TRBD1 (6 bases). This CDR3 is built from 11 residues. Germline CDR1 is DFQATT and CDR2 is SNEGSKA (reference sequence). The germline V and J ends were trimmed by 2 bases and 12 bases, with 11 bases remaining between them. In nucleotides, the CDR3 is TGCAGTGCTAGACGGGACATTGGTCAGTACTTC. Translated, it gives CSARRDIGQYF.

The chain couples TRBV7-9 to TRBJ2-1; a possible D gene is TRBD2 (8 bases). In germline, CDR1 is SEHNR, CDR2 FQNEAQ (reference sequence). The CDR3 contains 14 residues. Between the trimmed V and J ends, which lost 2 bases and 9 bases, there was a span of 14 bases. This CDR3 reads CASSLQRGTVEQFF. CDR3 sequence (DNA): TGTGCCAGCAGCTTACAGCGGGGGACAGTTGAGCAGTTCTTC.

This clone was picked up one time. This rearrangement joins TRBV28 to TRBJ2-7, with D possibly being TRBD1 (5 bases). The germline V and J ends were trimmed by 5 bases and 4 bases, with 15 bases remaining between them. CDR1 is MDHEN and CDR2 is SYDVKM in the germline V gene. This CDR3 is 14 amino acids long. This CDR3 reads CASSPHSRDYEQYF. CDR3 DNA: TGTGCCAGCAGTCCACACAGCAGGGATTACGAGCAGTACTTC.

A single count supports this clone. This chain links TRBV9 with TRBJ1-2, with TRBD1 as a possible D gene (6 bases). The germline V gene encodes CDR1 SGDLS and CDR2 YYNGEE. This CDR3 contains 17 residues. V dropped 5 bases and J dropped 5 bases, with 25 bases sitting between them. DNA for the CDR3: TGTGCCAGCAGTCCCACTCTAATGAGACAGGAGTTTTATGGCTACACCTTC. Translating gives CASSPTLMRQEFYGYTF.

The chain has TRBV7-9 and TRBJ1-2; D unclear. The CDR3 length is 13 residues. CDR1 and CDR2 (germline): SEHNR, FQNEAQ (reference sequence). Trimming left V 5 bases short and J 6 bases short, with 13 bases between. In DNA, the CDR3 is TGTGCCAGCAGCCGGGATATGGACGATGGCTACACCTTC. Translation gives CASSRDMDDGYTF.

The J gene is TRBJ2-3, the V gene TRBV7-3; TRBD2 is a possible D gene (6 bases). The CDR3 has 15 residues. With 2 bases removed from V and 2 bases from J, the gap between germline ends came to 11 bases. CDR1 is SGHTA, CDR2 FQGTGA, per germline. CDR3: CASSLGGLITDTQYF. In DNA, the CDR3 is TGTGCCAGCAGCTTAGGGGGACTTATCACAGATACGCAGTATTTT.

J is TRBJ2-3 and V is TRBV19, with a weak D call TRBD2 (6 bases). V was cut by 6 bases and J by 0 bases, with 16 bases left in between. Germline V gene lookup returns CDR1 LNHDA and CDR2 SQIVND (reference sequence). This CDR3 is 16 amino acids long. The CDR3 spells CASSSPPGRSTDTQYF. Here the CDR3 DNA reads TGTGCCAGTAGCTCCCCCCCGGGGAGGAGCACAGATACGCAGTATTTT.

This clone was seen only a few times. This chain uses TRBV12-5 with TRBJ1-5, with TRBD1 as a possible D gene (6 bases). Trimming took 6 bases from V and 3 from J, leaving 9 bases between them. CDR1 is LGHNT and CDR2 is FRNRAP in the germline V gene. The CDR3 length is 13 residues. The CDR3 here is CASGGQPNQPQHF. The CDR3 DNA reads TGTGCTAGTGGAGGACAGCCCAATCAGCCCCAGCATTTT.

V and J are TRBV10-3 and TRBJ1-5, with 8 bases lining up with TRBD1. Germline trimming cut 2 bases from V and 4 bases from J; bases unmatched to any gene: 4. Germline V CDR1 and CDR2: ENHRY, SYGVKD. This CDR3 is 15 amino acids long. In DNA, the CDR3 is TGTGCCATCAGTGAGCAGGGGGCGTTGAATCAGCCCCAGCATTTT. It yields the protein CAISEQGALNQPQHF.